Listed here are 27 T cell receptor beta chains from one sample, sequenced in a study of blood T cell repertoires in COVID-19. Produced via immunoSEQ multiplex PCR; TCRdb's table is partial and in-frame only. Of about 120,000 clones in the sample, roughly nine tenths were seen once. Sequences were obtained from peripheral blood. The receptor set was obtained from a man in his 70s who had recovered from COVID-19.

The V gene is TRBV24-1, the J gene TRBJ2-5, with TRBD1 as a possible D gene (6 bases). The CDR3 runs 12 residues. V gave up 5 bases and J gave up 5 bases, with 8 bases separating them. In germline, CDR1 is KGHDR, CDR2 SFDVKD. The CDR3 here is CATSAGVETQYF. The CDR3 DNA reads TGTGCCACCAGTGCAGGGGTGGAGACCCAGTACTTC.

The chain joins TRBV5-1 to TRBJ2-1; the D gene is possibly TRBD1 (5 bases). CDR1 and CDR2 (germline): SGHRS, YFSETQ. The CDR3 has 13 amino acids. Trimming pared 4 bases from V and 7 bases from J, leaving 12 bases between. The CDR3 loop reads CASSAPGWNEQFF. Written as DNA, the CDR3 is TGCGCCAGCAGCGCCCCAGGGTGGAATGAGCAGTTCTTC.

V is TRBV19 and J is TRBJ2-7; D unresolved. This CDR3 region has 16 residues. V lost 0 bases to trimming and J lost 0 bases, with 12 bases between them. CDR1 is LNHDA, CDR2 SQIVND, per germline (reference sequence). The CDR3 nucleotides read TGTGCCAGTAGTATAGACCTTACAGCCCTCTCCTACGAGCAGTACTTC. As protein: CASSIDLTALSYEQYF.

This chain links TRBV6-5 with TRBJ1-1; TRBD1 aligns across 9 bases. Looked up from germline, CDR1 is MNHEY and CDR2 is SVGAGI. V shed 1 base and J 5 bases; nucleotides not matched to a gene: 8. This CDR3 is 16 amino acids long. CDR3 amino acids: CASSYLARQGGTEAFF. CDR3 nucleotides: TGTGCCAGCAGTTACTTGGCCCGACAGGGGGGAACTGAAGCTTTCTTT.

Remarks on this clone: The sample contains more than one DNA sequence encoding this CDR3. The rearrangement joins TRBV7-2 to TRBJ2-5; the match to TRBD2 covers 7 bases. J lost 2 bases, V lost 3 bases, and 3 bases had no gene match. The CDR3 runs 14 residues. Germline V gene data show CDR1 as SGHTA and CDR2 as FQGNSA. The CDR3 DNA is TGTGCCAGCAGCTTCCAGCGGGGACAAGAGACCCAGTACTTC. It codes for CASSFQRGQETQYF.

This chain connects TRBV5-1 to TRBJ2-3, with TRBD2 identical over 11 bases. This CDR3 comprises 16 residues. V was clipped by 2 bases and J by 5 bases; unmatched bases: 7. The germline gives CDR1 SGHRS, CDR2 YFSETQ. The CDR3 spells CASSFTTSGGRDTQYF. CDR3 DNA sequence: TGCGCCAGCAGCTTTACTACTAGCGGGGGAAGAGATACGCAGTATTTT.

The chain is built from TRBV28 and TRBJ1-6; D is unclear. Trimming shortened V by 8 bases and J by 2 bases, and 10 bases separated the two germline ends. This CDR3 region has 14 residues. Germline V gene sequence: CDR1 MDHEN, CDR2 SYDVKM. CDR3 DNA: TGTGCCAGCCGGGGAGGGACCTATAATTCACCCCTCCACTTT. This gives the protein CASRGGTYNSPLHF.

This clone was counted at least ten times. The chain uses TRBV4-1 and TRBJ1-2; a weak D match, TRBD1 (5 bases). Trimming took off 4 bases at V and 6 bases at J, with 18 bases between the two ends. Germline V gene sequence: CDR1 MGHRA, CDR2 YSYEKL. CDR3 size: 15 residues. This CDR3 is CASSRLGGLMDGYTF. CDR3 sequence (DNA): TGCGCCAGCAGCCGATTGGGGGGTTTGATGGATGGCTACACCTTC.

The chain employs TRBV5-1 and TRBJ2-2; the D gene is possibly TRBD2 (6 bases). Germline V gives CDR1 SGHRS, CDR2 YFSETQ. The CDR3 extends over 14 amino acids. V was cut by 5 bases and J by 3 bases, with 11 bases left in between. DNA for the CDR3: TGCGCCAGCAGAATGGCGGGGTACACCGGGGAGCTGTTTTTT. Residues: CASRMAGYTGELFF.

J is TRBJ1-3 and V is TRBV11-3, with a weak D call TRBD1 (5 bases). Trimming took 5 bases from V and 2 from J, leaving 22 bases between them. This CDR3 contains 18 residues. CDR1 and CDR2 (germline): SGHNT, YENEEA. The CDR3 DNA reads TGTGCCAGCAGCGCAGGAGGGGACCCAACCCGGCCTGGAAACACCATATATTTT. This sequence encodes CASSAGGDPTRPGNTIYF. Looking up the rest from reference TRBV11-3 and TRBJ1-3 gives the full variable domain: EAGVVQSPRYKIIEKKQPVAFWCNPISGHNTLYWYLQNLGQGPELLIRYENEEAVDDSQLPKDRFSAERLKGVDSTLKIQPAELGDSAVYLCASSAGGDPTRPGNTIYFGEGSWLTVV.

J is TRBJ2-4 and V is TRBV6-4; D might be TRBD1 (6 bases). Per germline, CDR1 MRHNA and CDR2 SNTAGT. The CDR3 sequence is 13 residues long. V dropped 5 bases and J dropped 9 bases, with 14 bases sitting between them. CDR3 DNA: TGTGCCAGCAGTCCACAGGGTTTGGGCATTCAGTACTTC. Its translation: CASSPQGLGIQYF.

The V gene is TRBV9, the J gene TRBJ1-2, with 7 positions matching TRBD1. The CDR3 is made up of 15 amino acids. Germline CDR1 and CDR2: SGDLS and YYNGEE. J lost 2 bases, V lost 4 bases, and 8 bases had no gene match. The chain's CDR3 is CASSQSGTENYGYTF. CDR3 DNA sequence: TGTGCCAGCAGCCAATCCGGGACAGAGAACTATGGCTACACCTTC.

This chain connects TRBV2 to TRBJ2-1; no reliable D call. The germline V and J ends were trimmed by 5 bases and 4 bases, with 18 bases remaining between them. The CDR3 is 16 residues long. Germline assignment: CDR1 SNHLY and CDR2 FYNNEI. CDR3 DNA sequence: TGTGCCAGCAGTTTGTCTGGATTTGGCGGTTACAATGAGCAGTTCTTC. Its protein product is CASSLSGFGGYNEQFF.

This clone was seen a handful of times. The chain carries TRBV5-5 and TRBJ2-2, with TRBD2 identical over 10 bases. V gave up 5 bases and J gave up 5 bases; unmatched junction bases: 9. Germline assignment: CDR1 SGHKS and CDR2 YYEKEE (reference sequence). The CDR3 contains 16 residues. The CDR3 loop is CASRLLAGVRTGELFF. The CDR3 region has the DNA TGTGCCAGCAGGTTGCTAGCGGGAGTAAGGACCGGGGAGCTGTTTTTT.

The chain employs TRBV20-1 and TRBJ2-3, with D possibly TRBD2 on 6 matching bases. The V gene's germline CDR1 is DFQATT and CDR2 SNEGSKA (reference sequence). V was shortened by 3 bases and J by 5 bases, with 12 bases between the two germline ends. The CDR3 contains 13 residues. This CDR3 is CSASLAGIDTQYF. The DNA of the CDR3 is TGCAGTGCTAGTCTCGCGGGGATAGATACGCAGTATTTT.

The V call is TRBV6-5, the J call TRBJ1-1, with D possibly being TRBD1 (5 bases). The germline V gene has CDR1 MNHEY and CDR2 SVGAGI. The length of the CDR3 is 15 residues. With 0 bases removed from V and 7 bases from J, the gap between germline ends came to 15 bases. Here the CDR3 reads CASSYSEGPRLEAFF. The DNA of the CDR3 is TGTGCCAGCAGTTACTCGGAGGGGCCACGGCTTGAAGCTTTCTTT.

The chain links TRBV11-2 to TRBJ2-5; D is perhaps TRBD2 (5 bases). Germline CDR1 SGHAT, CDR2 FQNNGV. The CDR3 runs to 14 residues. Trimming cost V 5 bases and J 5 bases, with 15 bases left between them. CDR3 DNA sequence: TGTGCCAGCAGCCGTCCGGGAACCCAGGAGACCCAGTACTTC. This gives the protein CASSRPGTQETQYF.

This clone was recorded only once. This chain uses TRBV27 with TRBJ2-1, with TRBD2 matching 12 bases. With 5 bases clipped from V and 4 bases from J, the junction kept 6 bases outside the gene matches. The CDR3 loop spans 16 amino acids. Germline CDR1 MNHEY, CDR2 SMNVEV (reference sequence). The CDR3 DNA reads TGTGCCAGCAGTCCGACTAGCGGGAGATCTTACAATGAGCAGTTCTTC. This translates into CASSPTSGRSYNEQFF.

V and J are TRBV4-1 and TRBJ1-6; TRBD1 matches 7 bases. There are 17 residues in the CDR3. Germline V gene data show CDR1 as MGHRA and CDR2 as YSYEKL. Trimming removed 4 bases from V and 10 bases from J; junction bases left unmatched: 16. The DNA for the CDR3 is TGCGCCAGCAGCCGAACGATACCGGGACAGTCTGCCTCACCCCTCCACTTT. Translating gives CASSRTIPGQSASPLHF.

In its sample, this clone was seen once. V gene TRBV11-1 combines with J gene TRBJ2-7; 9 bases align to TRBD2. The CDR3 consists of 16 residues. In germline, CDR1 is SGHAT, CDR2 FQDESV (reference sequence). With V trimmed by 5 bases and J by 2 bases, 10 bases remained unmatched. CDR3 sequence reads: CASSPRTSATAYEQYF. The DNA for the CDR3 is TGTGCCAGCAGCCCCAGGACTAGCGCGACGGCCTACGAGCAGTACTTC.

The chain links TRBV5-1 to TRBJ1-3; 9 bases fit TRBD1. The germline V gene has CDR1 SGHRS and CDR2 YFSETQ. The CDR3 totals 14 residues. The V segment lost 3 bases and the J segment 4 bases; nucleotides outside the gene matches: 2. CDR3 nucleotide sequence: TGCGCCAGCAGCTGGGGGACAGGGGGAAACACCATATATTTT. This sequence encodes CASSWGTGGNTIYF.

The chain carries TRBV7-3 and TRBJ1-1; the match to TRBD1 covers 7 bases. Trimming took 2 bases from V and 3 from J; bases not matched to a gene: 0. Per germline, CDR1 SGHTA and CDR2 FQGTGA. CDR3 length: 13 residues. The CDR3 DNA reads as TGTGCCAGCAGCTTACAGGGGGACACTGAAGCTTTCTTT. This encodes CASSLQGDTEAFF.

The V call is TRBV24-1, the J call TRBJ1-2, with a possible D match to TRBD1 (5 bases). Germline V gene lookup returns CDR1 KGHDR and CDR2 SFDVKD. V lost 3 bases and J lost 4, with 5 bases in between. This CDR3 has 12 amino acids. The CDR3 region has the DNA TGTGCCACCAGTGATAGGGGCTATGGCTACACCTTC. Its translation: CATSDRGYGYTF.

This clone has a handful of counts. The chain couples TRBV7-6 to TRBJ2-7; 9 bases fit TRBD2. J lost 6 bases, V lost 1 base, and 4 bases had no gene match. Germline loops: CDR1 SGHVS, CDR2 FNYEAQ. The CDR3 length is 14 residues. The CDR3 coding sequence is TGTGCCAGCAGCTTAGTAGCGGGAGCGGCCGAGCAGTACTTC. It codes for CASSLVAGAAEQYF.

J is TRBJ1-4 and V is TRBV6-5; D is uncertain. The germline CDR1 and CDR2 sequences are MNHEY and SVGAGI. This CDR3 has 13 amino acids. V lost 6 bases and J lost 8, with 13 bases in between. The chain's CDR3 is CASSRSGGEKLFF. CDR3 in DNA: TGTGCCAGCAGCCGCTCTGGCGGCGAAAAACTGTTTTTT.

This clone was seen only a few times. The CDR3 coding sequence is TGTGCCAGCAGTTACAGCGGGAGCGACAGCACAGATACGCAGTATTTT. Residues: CASSYSGSDSTDTQYF. This chain joins TRBV6-6 and TRBJ2-3, with 8 nucleotides matching TRBD2. J lost 0 bases, V lost 2 bases, and 4 bases had no gene match. The CDR3 covers 16 residues. Looked up from germline, CDR1 is MNHNY and CDR2 is SVGAGI (reference sequence).

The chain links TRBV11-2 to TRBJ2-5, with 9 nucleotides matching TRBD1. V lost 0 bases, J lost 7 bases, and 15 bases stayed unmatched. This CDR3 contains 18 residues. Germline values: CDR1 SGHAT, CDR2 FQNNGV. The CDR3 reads CASSLDHWDRATAGTQYF. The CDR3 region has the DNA TGTGCCAGCAGCTTAGATCACTGGGACAGGGCGACGGCTGGGACCCAGTACTTC.